The 17 T cell receptor beta chains given below trace back to one sample, sequenced in a study of cytomegalovirus exposure and HLA in healthy donors. Only in-frame clones appear in the TCRdb table, and some are missing; sequencing was by immunoSEQ multiplex PCR. The data show tens of thousands of clones, about 92% seen once. Source material: PBMCs. The origin of the receptors is a woman between 18 and 29 years old in good health and CMV-seropositive.

The chain's CDR3 is CASSWTGDHSYEQYF. The CDR3 nucleotides are TGCGCCAGCAGCTGGACAGGGGACCATTCCTACGAGCAGTACTTC. The chain employs TRBV5-1 and TRBJ2-7; TRBD1 matches 9 bases. Trimming took 3 bases from V and 1 from J; bases not matched to a gene: 5. This CDR3 is 15 amino acids long. Germline V gene data show CDR1 as SGHRS and CDR2 as YFSETQ.

The rearrangement joins TRBV9 to TRBJ2-7; TRBD1 matches 10 bases. The CDR3 runs to 19 residues. Germline lookup yields CDR1 SGDLS and CDR2 YYNGEE. J gave up 0 bases and V 4 bases, and 16 bases lay outside the gene matches. The CDR3, as DNA: TGTGCCAGCAGCCCCAGGACAGGGGGAGCATTGGGGTCCTCCTACGAGCAGTACTTC. As protein: CASSPRTGGALGSSYEQYF.

J is TRBJ2-3 and V is TRBV28; 9 bases map to TRBD2. J lost 5 bases, V lost 1 base, and 10 bases had no gene match. The CDR3 is 17 residues long. The germline V gene encodes CDR1 MDHEN and CDR2 SYDVKM. In DNA, the CDR3 is TGTGCCAGCAGTTTATTGCACGCGGGACTAGCCTTAGATACGCAGTATTTT. Amino acids: CASSLLHAGLALDTQYF.

The V and J genes are TRBV28 and TRBJ1-5; D is unclear. CDR1 is MDHEN, CDR2 SYDVKM, per germline. This CDR3 has 16 amino acids. V lost 3 bases and J lost 0, with 12 bases in between. The chain's CDR3 is CASSFAQVYSNQPQHF. The DNA for the CDR3 is TGTGCCAGCAGTTTTGCGCAGGTCTATAGCAATCAGCCCCAGCATTTT.

The chain carries TRBV19 and TRBJ1-2; TRBD1 might be the D (5 bases). Germline loops: CDR1 LNHDA, CDR2 SQIVND (reference sequence). V was pared by 3 bases and J by 4 bases, with 24 bases between. This CDR3 is 18 amino acids long. The CDR3 sequence is CASSMALRDFGGGYGYTF. The DNA of the CDR3 is TGTGCCAGTAGTATGGCCCTCCGGGACTTCGGGGGAGGCTATGGCTACACCTTC.

The chain uses TRBV10-2 and TRBJ2-3, with D possibly matching TRBD1 (6 bases). V lost 6 bases, J lost 2 bases, and 12 bases lay in between. Per the germline V gene, CDR1 is WSHSY and CDR2 is SAAADI. This CDR3 is built from 14 residues. CDR3 coding DNA: TGCGCCAGCAGCGACAGGAGGTCCACAGATACGCAGTATTTT. Protein sequence: CASSDRRSTDTQYF.

This clone was recorded only once. The chain joins TRBV6-5 to TRBJ1-5; D is unclear. This CDR3 has 14 residues. Between the trimmed V and J ends, which lost 7 bases and 0 bases, there was a span of 10 bases. Germline CDR1 and CDR2: MNHEY and SVGAGI. The CDR3 DNA sequence: TGTGCCAGCAAAGCGACTGATAGCAATCAGCCCCAGCATTTT. This sequence encodes CASKATDSNQPQHF.

This clone turned up a few times. The chain joins TRBV6-1 to TRBJ1-5; unclear D gene. The CDR3 extends over 13 amino acids. Looked up from germline, CDR1 is MNHNS and CDR2 is SASEGT. V lost 6 bases and J lost 3, with 9 bases in between. CDR3 amino acids: CASRGGNNQPQHF. CDR3 DNA sequence: TGTGCCAGCAGGGGAGGAAACAATCAGCCCCAGCATTTT.

This chain connects TRBV4-1 to TRBJ1-5; 8 bases align to TRBD1. The trim removed 4 bases at V and 7 bases at J, leaving 9 bases unmatched. The CDR3 is 15 amino acids. Germline lookup yields CDR1 MGHRA and CDR2 YSYEKL. The CDR3 reads CASSPSTGAGQPQHF. DNA for the CDR3: TGCGCCAGCAGCCCTTCGACAGGGGCAGGGCAGCCCCAGCATTTT.

The V gene is TRBV7-9, the J gene TRBJ2-5, with TRBD1 matching 10 bases. Germline V lookup: CDR1 SEHNR, CDR2 FQNEAQ (reference sequence). The V gene end was trimmed by 4 bases and the J gene end by 4 bases; junction bases not matched to a gene: 6. CDR3 size: 15 residues. The CDR3 loop reads CASSSWDRGAETQYF. The CDR3 coding sequence is TGTGCCAGCAGCTCATGGGACAGGGGTGCAGAGACCCAGTACTTC.

V is TRBV4-2 and J is TRBJ2-5, with 9 positions matching TRBD1. The germline V gene encodes CDR1 LGHNA and CDR2 YNFKEQ. This CDR3 region has 15 residues. With 5 bases clipped from V and 5 bases from J, the junction kept 9 bases outside the gene matches. CDR3 region: CASSTGQGRKETQYF. CDR3 nucleotides: TGTGCCAGCAGCACCGGACAGGGGCGAAAGGAGACCCAGTACTTC.

Only a few counts were recorded for this clone. The chain joins TRBV28 to TRBJ1-2; the D is unclear. The CDR3 has 12 amino acids. V was cut by 8 bases and J by 2 bases, with 9 bases left in between. Germline V gene sequence: CDR1 MDHEN, CDR2 SYDVKM. CDR3 DNA sequence: TGTGCCAGCTTATTACAGAACTATGGCTACACCTTC. This gives the protein CASLLQNYGYTF.

A remark on this clone: Other DNA sequences from this sample encode an identical CDR3 as well. The chain employs TRBV5-4 and TRBJ2-5; 8 nucleotides agree with TRBD1. Looked up from germline, CDR1 is SGHNT and CDR2 is YYREEE (reference sequence). V dropped 2 bases and J dropped 5; count of bases not matched to a gene: 8. CDR3 length: 15 amino acids. The DNA of the CDR3 is TGTGCCAGCAGCTTAACTACAGGGGGTGGGGAGACCCAGTACTTC. Protein sequence: CASSLTTGGGETQYF.

This rearrangement joins TRBV27 to TRBJ2-1; TRBD2 matches at 10 bases. The CDR3 totals 15 residues. CDR1 is MNHEY and CDR2 is SMNVEV in the germline V gene (reference sequence). V shed 6 bases, J shed 11 bases, and the junction held 13 bases outside the gene matches. The CDR3 is CASSPPGLALYQQFF. The DNA of the CDR3 is TGTGCCAGCAGCCCTCCGGGACTAGCGCTTTATCAGCAGTTCTTC.

This chain connects TRBV5-8 to TRBJ2-2; perhaps TRBD2 as D (5 bases). Germline V gene sequence: CDR1 SGHTS, CDR2 YDEGEE. CDR3 size: 14 residues. The V and J ends lost 0 bases and 5 bases respectively, with 8 bases between them. CDR3 residues: CASSLGQRTGELFF. CDR3 bases: TGTGCCAGCAGCTTGGGCCAGCGGACCGGGGAGCTGTTTTTT.

The chain joins TRBV6-6 to TRBJ2-3, with TRBD2 matching 8 bases. This CDR3 has 15 residues. V shed 6 bases and J 4 bases; nucleotides not matched to a gene: 9. Germline assignment: CDR1 MNHNY and CDR2 SVGAGI (reference sequence). CDR3 sequence (DNA): TGTGCCAGCAGCCGCCAGCGGGGGAGGGCAGATACGCAGTATTTT. Translation: CASSRQRGRADTQYF.

This sequence joins TRBV15 and TRBJ2-4, with 11 nucleotides matching TRBD2. The germline gives CDR1 LNHNV, CDR2 YYDKDF (reference sequence). The J segment lost 3 bases and the V segment lost 6 bases, leaving 4 bases of the junction unmatched. The CDR3 totals 15 residues. The CDR3 DNA reads TGTGCCACCAGACAAACTAGCGGGGGCAAAAACATTCAGTACTTC. Its protein is CATRQTSGGKNIQYF. Based on the CDR3 plus reference TRBV15 and TRBJ2-4, the full variable domain is DAMVIQNPRYQVTQFGKPVTLSCSQTLNHNVMYWYQQKSSQAPKLLFHYYDKDFNNEADTPDNFQSRRPNTSFCFLDIRSPGLGDTAMYLCATRQTSGGKNIQYFGAGTRLSVL.